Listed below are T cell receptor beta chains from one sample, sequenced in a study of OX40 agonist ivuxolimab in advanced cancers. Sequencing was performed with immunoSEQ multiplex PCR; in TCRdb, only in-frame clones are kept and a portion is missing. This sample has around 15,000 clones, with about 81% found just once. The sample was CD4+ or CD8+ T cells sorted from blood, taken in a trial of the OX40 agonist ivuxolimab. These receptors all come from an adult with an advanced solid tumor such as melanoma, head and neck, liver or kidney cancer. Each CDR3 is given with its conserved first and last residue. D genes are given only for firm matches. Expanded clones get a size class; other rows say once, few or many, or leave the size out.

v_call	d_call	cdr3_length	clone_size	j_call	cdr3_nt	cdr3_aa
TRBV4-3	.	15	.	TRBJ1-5	TGCGCCAGCAGCCAAGATCAAGGGACGGGTCAGCCCCAGCATTTT	CASSQDQGTGQPQHF
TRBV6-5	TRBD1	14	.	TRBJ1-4	TGTGCCAGCAGCCCCGACAGGGAAAATGAAAAACTGTTTTTT	CASSPDRENEKLFF
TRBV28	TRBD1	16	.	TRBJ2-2	TGTGCCAGCAGCCCCTTTGGGACAGGGAGGACCGGGGAGCTGTTTTTT	CASSPFGTGRTGELFF
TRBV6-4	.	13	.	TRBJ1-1	TGTGCCAGCAGTGTATCTGAGAACACTGAAGCTTTCTTT	CASSVSENTEAFF
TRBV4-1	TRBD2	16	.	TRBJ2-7	TGCGCCAGCAGCCAAACGGCAGCGGGAGTGCCCTACGAGCAGTACTTC	CASSQTAAGVPYEQYF
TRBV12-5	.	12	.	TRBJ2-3	TGTGCTAGTGGTTTCTATGGGGACACGCAGTATTTT	CASGFYGDTQYF
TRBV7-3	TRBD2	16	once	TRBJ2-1	TGTGCCAGCAGCTTAAATAGCGGGAGCTCCTACAATGAGCAGTTCTTC	CASSLNSGSSYNEQFF
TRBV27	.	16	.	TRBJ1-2	TGTGCCAGCAGTTTAGGCAGGGAAGGGTTTCACTATGGCTACACCTTC	CASSLGREGFHYGYTF
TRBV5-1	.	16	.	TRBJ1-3	TGCGCCAGCAGCTTCGTTGGGCAGGACTCTGGAAACACCATATATTTT	CASSFVGQDSGNTIYF
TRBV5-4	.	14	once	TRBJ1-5	TGTGCCAGCAGCTTTAAATCTACTAATCAGCCCCAGCATTTT	CASSFKSTNQPQHF
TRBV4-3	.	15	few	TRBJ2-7	TGCGCCAGCAGCCGAACCCGGGACACCATCTACGAGCAGTACTTC	CASSRTRDTIYEQYF
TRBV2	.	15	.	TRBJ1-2	TGTGCCAGCAGTGGCCGGACAGCAGGAATCTATGGCTACACCTTC	CASSGRTAGIYGYTF
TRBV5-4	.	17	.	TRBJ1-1	TGTGCCAGCAGCTTGGATGGGGGCTATTATGGGGAGACTGAAGCTTTCTTT	CASSLDGGYYGETEAFF
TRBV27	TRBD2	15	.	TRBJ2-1	TGTGCCAGCAGTTTGATAGCGGGAGTCTACAATGAGCAGTTCTTC	CASSLIAGVYNEQFF
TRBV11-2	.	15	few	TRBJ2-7	TGTGCCAGCAGTCCCGGGCAGGGAGAATCCTACGAGCAGTACTTC	CASSPGQGESYEQYF
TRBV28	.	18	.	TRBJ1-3	TGTGCCAGCAGTTCCCCCGATCGGCGTGAACGCTCTGGAAACACCATATATTTT	CASSSPDRRERSGNTIYF
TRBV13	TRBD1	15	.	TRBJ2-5	TGTGCCAGCAGCAACAGGGGCCTCAACCAAGAGACCCAGTACTTC	CASSNRGLNQETQYF
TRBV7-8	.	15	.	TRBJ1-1	TGTGCCAGCAGCCTGGACAATGACATGAACACTGAAGCTTTCTTT	CASSLDNDMNTEAFF
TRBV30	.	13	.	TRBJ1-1	TGTGCCTGGAGCGATCCACAGAACACTGAAGCTTTCTTT	CAWSDPQNTEAFF
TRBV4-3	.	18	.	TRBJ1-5	TGCGCCAGCAGTCCCTTTTTTGCTGGTGTCGGACTAAATCAGCCCCAGCATTTT	CASSPFFAGVGLNQPQHF
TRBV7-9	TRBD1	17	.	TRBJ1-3	TGTGCCAGCAGCCCTAACAGGGGCCCAAGCTCTGGAAACACCATATATTTT	CASSPNRGPSSGNTIYF
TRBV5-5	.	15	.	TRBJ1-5	TGTGCCAGCAGCTGGGTACAAGGAGGCAATCAGCCCCAGCATTTT	CASSWVQGGNQPQHF
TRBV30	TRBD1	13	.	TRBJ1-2	TGTGCCTGGAGTGAGACAGGGGGCTATGGCTACACCTTC	CAWSETGGYGYTF
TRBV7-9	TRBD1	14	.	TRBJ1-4	TGTGCCAGCAGCTCCGGGACAGTGTATGAAAAACTGTTTTTT	CASSSGTVYEKLFF
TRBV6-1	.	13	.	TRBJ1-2	TGTGCCAGCAGCATGACATCTAACTATGGCTACACCTTC	CASSMTSNYGYTF
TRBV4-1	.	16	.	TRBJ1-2	TGCGCCAGCAGCCAAGATACGAGGTTTGGTGGGGATGGCTACACCTTC	CASSQDTRFGGDGYTF
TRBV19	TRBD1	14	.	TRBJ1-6	TGTGCCAGTAGTGACAGGGTAGGGAATTCACCCCTCCACTTT	CASSDRVGNSPLHF
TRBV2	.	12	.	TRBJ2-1	TGTGCCAGCACCTTCGACAGGCCCGAGCAGTTCTTC	CASTFDRPEQFF
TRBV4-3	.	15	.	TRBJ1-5	TGCGCCAGCAGCCAAGCCGTGGAAGGGCGCCAGCCCCAGCATTTT	CASSQAVEGRQPQHF
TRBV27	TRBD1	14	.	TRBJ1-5	TGTGCCAGCAGTTTATCAGGGGGCTACCAGCCCCAGCATTTT	CASSLSGGYQPQHF
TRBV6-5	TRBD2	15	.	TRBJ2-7	TGTGCCAGCAGTTACTCGACTAGCGGGAGTTACGAGCAGTACTTC	CASSYSTSGSYEQYF
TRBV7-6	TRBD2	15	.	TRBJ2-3	TGTGCCAGCAGCACTTGGGGGGGTGGCGCAGATACGCAGTATTTT	CASSTWGGGADTQYF
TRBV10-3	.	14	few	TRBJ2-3	TGTGCCATCAGTGAGGCGGAGGGAACAGATACGCAGTATTTT	CAISEAEGTDTQYF
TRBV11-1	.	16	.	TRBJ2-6	TGTGCCAGCAGCCTAGAGAAGGGTTCGGGGGCCAACGTCCTGACTTTC	CASSLEKGSGANVLTF
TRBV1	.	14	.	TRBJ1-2	TGCACCAGCAGTTCGTTGCGAAAGACCTATGGCTACACCTTC	CTSSSLRKTYGYTF
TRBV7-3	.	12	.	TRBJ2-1	TGTGCCAGCAGCTACCTTTCCGATGAGCAGTTCTTC	CASSYLSDEQFF
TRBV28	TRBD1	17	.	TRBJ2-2	TGTGCCAGCAGTTTGCCTCCGGGACAGGGTAACACCGGGGAGCTGTTTTTT	CASSLPPGQGNTGELFF
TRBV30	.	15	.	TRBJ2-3	TGTGCCTGGACGTCTCTGCCCCACCTCACAGATACGCAGTATTTT	CAWTSLPHLTDTQYF
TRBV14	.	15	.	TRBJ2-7	TGTGCCAGCAGCCAAGACTACAGGCTAGGGTACGAGCAGTACTTC	CASSQDYRLGYEQYF
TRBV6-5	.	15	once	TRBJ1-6	TGTGCCAGCAGTTACTCTGGGCAGGGTAATTCACCCCTCCACTTT	CASSYSGQGNSPLHF
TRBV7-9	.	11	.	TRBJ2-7	TGTGCCAGCAGCTTAGAGTACGAGCAGTACTTC	CASSLEYEQYF
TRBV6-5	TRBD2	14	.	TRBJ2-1	TGTGCCAGCAGTGTGAGCGGGGCGTACAATGAGCAGTTCTTC	CASSVSGAYNEQFF
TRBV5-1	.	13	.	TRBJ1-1	TGCGCCAGCAGATGGGACGCTTACACTGAAGCTTTCTTT	CASRWDAYTEAFF
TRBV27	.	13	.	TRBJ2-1	TGTGCCAGCACCACAGGGAATGTCAATGAGCAGTTCTTC	CASTTGNVNEQFF
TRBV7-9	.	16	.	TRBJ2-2	TGTGCCAGCAGCAAGCCGGAAAGGGATGTCAAAGGGGAGCTGTTTTTT	CASSKPERDVKGELFF
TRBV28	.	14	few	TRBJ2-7	TGTGCCAGCAGCTCCGACAGGACAGAGTACGAGCAGTACTTC	CASSSDRTEYEQYF
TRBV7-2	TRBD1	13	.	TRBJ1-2	TGTGCCAGCAGCCTCCGGACAGGGTTTGGCTACACCTTC	CASSLRTGFGYTF
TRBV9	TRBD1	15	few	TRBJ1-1	TGTGCCAGCAGCGTAGAAACAGGGGAAGACACTGAAGCTTTCTTT	CASSVETGEDTEAFF
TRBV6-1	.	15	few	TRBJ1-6	TGTGCCAGCAGTGAAGAGGGCTCCTATAATTCACCCCTCCACTTT	CASSEEGSYNSPLHF
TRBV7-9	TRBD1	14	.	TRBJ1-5	TGTGCCAGCAGCGATACAGGGGGCTTTCAGCCCCAGCATTTT	CASSDTGGFQPQHF
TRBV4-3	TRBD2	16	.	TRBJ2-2	TGCGCCAGCAGCCAAGAAGGACCTAGCGGGCCCGGGGAGCTGTTTTTT	CASSQEGPSGPGELFF
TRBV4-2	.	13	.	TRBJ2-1	TGTGCCAGCAGCCAAGAAGGGGACAATGAGCAGTTCTTC	CASSQEGDNEQFF
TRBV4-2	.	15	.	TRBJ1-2	TGTGCCAGCAGCCAAGGGGGTGGGGGTAACTATGGCTACACCTTC	CASSQGGGGNYGYTF
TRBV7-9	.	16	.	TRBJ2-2	TGTGCCAGCAGCCTGCGGGTTAGGGCCGACACCGGGGAGCTGTTTTTT	CASSLRVRADTGELFF